Listed below are T cell receptor beta chains from one sample, sequenced in a study of shared clonotypes between healthy human individuals. Data came from immunoSEQ multiplex PCR; TCRdb stores just in-frame clones and leaves some out. Here the sample spans around 370,000 clones, 90% to 97% being singletons. The sample was memory CD8+ T cells sorted from blood. The receptor set was obtained from a young man in good health. The CDR3 runs from the conserved cysteine through the conserved F or W. D genes are given only for firm matches. Clone size appears in some rows only: once, few, many, or a class for an expanded clone.

V gene	J gene	clone size	D gene	CDR3 protein	CDR3 DNA
TRBV6-5	TRBJ2-5	-	-	CASSYSKETQYF	TGTGCCAGCAGTTACTCGAAAGAGACCCAGTACTTC
TRBV7-2	TRBJ2-7	-	-	CASRRTSSSSYEQYF	TGTGCCAGCAGGCGGACTTCCTCAAGCTCCTACGAGCAGTACTTC
TRBV5-1	TRBJ2-1	once	TRBD1	CASSLGQGRNEQFF	TGCGCCAGCAGCTTAGGACAGGGCCGGAATGAGCAGTTCTTC
TRBV30	TRBJ2-3	-	TRBD2	CAWTREFFDTQYF	TGTGCCTGGACGCGGGAGTTTTTTGATACGCAGTATTTT
TRBV4-2	TRBJ2-2	-	-	CASSPLGQTITGELFF	TGTGCCAGCAGCCCACTAGGCCAAACCATTACCGGGGAGCTGTTTTTT
TRBV5-1	TRBJ1-1	-	-	CASSIANTGNTEAFF	TGCGCCAGCAGCATTGCTAATACAGGGAACACTGAAGCTTTCTTT
TRBV6-5	TRBJ2-1	-	-	CASGFRGNEQFF	TGTGCCAGCGGCTTTAGGGGCAATGAGCAGTTCTTC
TRBV18	TRBJ1-3	few	-	CASSPQGGNTIYF	TGTGCCAGCTCACCACAGGGTGGAAACACCATATATTTT
TRBV27	TRBJ2-7	-	TRBD1	CASTRTGRSEQYF	TGTGCCAGCACCCGGACAGGGCGTTCCGAGCAGTACTTC
TRBV19	TRBJ2-7	-	TRBD2	CASSRERGYEQYF	TGTGCCAGTAGTAGAGAGCGGGGCTACGAGCAGTACTTC
TRBV14	TRBJ1-2	-	-	CASSQWVVDGYTF	TGTGCCAGCAGCCAATGGGTCGTAGATGGCTACACCTTC
TRBV5-1	TRBJ2-7	-	TRBD1	CASSLADRGGYEQYF	TGCGCCAGCAGCTTGGCTGACAGGGGAGGCTACGAGCAGTACTTC
TRBV30	TRBJ2-1	-	-	CAWSVRSYYNEQFF	TGTGCCTGGAGTGTACGCAGCTATTACAATGAGCAGTTCTTC
TRBV5-1	TRBJ2-1	-	TRBD1	CASTYDRDRGLNNEQFF	TGCGCCAGCACGTATGACCGGGACAGGGGGCTCAACAATGAGCAGTTCTTC
TRBV28	TRBJ1-1	once	-	CASSLAYMNTEAFF	TGTGCCAGCAGTTTGGCTTACATGAACACTGAAGCTTTCTTT
TRBV28	TRBJ2-7	-	TRBD1	CASWRTGAYEQYF	TGTGCCAGCTGGCGGACAGGAGCCTACGAGCAGTACTTC
TRBV12-5	TRBJ2-3	-	-	CASASLGGSVTQYF	TGTGCTAGTGCCTCGTTGGGGGGCTCTGTTACGCAGTATTTT
TRBV5-1	TRBJ1-2	few	-	CASSFSGEGYTF	TGCGCCAGCAGCTTTTCGGGGGAAGGCTACACCTTC
TRBV28	TRBJ2-3	-	TRBD2	CASSLWGAGGPNTQYF	TGTGCCAGCAGTTTATGGGGTGCGGGAGGGCCGAATACGCAGTATTTT
TRBV28	TRBJ1-1	-	-	CASSFPRRNTEAFF	TGTGCCAGCAGTTTCCCTCGAAGGAACACTGAAGCTTTCTTT
TRBV5-1	TRBJ1-5	-	-	CASSLPRREVVAGQPQHF	TGCGCCAGCAGCTTACCTAGGAGGGAGGTAGTGGCGGGACAGCCCCAGCATTTT
TRBV2	TRBJ2-7	-	TRBD2	CASSALAGGSAFEQYF	TGTGCCAGCAGTGCCCTAGCGGGAGGATCGGCCTTCGAGCAGTACTTC
TRBV5-1	TRBJ2-3	-	-	CASSARTADTQYF	TGCGCCAGCAGCGCCCGCACAGCAGATACGCAGTATTTT
TRBV28	TRBJ2-7	-	TRBD2	CASGKSGRGYEQYF	TGTGCCAGCGGAAAAAGCGGGAGGGGTTACGAGCAGTACTTC